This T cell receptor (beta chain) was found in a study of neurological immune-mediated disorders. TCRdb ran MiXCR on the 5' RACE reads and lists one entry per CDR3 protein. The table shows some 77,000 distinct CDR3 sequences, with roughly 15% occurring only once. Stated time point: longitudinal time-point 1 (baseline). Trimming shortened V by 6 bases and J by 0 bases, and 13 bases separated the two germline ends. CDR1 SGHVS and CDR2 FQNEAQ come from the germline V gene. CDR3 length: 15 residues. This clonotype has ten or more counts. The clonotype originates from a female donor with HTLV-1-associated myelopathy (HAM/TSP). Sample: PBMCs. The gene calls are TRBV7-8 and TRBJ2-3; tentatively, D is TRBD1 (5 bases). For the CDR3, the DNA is TGTGCCAGCAGGCCATCGACAGCTAGCACAGATACGCAGTATTTT. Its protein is CASRPSTASTDTQYF.